The T cell receptor (beta chain) described here comes from a study of control samples from healthy donors and cancer patients. The CDR3 has 15 amino acids. Germline CDR1 is SGDLS and CDR2 is YYNGEE. V was clipped by 3 bases and J by 1 base, with 13 bases between them. Produced via immunoSEQ multiplex PCR; TCRdb's table is partial and in-frame only. The data contain roughly 160,000 clones, roughly 95% of them singletons. The receptor was isolated from a woman in her 30s in good health. Material: blood. The chain recombines TRBV9 with TRBJ1-1; D remains ambiguous. The DNA for the CDR3 is TGTGCCAGCAGCGGACAAATAGGGCGGAACACTGAAGCTTTCTTT. This gives the protein CASSGQIGRNTEAFF.